This TCR beta chain was sequenced for a study of T cells in Graves' hyperthyroidism and ophthalmopathy. TCR beta CDR3 regions were amplified from RNA. The HTBI primer set was used in a first-round RT-PCR of the TCR CDR3. From the multiplex PCR reads, TCRdb called clonotypes with MiXCR, one entry per CDR3 protein. The table records some 560,000 distinct CDR3 sequences, 14% of them present only once. The germline V gene encodes CDR1 KGHSH and CDR2 LQKENI. The CDR3 is 15 amino acids. With 5 bases removed from V and 0 bases from J, the gap between germline ends came to 8 bases. The material sequenced was blood. The chain is built from TRBV18 and TRBJ1-6; D not resolved. The TCR was taken from a woman between 40 and 50 years old with Graves' hyperthyroidism. CDR3 loop: CASSNEVSYNSPLHF. In nucleotides, the CDR3 is TGTGCCAGCTCAAATGAAGTCTCCTATAATTCACCCCTCCACTTT.